This passage covers 30 T cell receptor beta chains from one sample sequenced in a study of T cell responses to AZD1222 COVID-19 vaccine. The method was immunoSEQ multiplex PCR; TCRdb's version includes in-frame clones alone and lacks a portion of them. The sample includes under 110,000 clones, 90% of them seen just once. The specimen comprised peripheral blood, sampled on day 0 of AZD1222 vaccination. The receptors here all came from an adult in good health.

The chain employs TRBV9 and TRBJ2-4, with no clear D. V shed 0 bases and J shed 1 base, with 11 bases lying between them. Germline CDR1 SGDLS, CDR2 YYNGEE. The CDR3 spans 16 residues. The CDR3 sequence is CASSVDPVGAKNIQYF. The DNA of the CDR3 is TGTGCCAGCAGCGTAGACCCCGTGGGGGCCAAAAACATTCAGTACTTC.

This sequence joins TRBV7-2 and TRBJ2-3, with TRBD2 identical over 10 bases. V lost 5 bases and J lost 4; bases outside the gene matches: 6. The CDR3 loop spans 15 amino acids. The V gene's germline CDR1 is SGHTA and CDR2 FQGNSA. This chain's CDR3 is CASSQRLAGADTQYF. Here the CDR3 DNA reads TGTGCCAGCAGCCAGAGGCTAGCGGGAGCAGATACGCAGTATTTT.

This sequence joins TRBV12-3 or TRBV12-4 and TRBJ1-5; no definite D call. Between the trimmed V and J ends, which lost 6 bases and 0 bases, there was a span of 3 bases. The CDR3 contains 12 residues. The chain's CDR3 is CASRTSNQPQHF. In DNA form, the CDR3 reads TGTGCCAGCAGGACTAGCAATCAGCCCCAGCATTTT.

This rearrangement joins TRBV12-3 or TRBV12-4 to TRBJ1-1; tentative D call: TRBD1 (6 bases). The length of the CDR3 is 13 residues. The V end was cut by 5 bases, the J end by 3 bases, with 10 bases between. The CDR3 region has the DNA TGTGCCAGCAGTCGGGACACCTACACTGAAGCTTTCTTT. Translation: CASSRDTYTEAFF.

The chain joins TRBV7-2 to TRBJ2-5, with TRBD1 matching 9 bases. The V gene end was trimmed by 4 bases and the J gene end by 5 bases; junction bases not matched to a gene: 8. This CDR3 has 15 residues. From germline, CDR1 is SGHTA and CDR2 FQGNSA. In DNA form, the CDR3 reads TGTGCCAGCAGCTCTCGGACAGGGGTGGGGGAGACCCAGTACTTC. It yields the protein CASSSRTGVGETQYF.

This clone was recorded a few times. This chain connects TRBV7-2 to TRBJ2-7; 15 bases line up with TRBD2. The trim removed 4 bases at V and 4 bases at J, leaving 5 bases unmatched. This CDR3 is 16 amino acids long. Germline V gene lookup returns CDR1 SGHTA and CDR2 FQGNSA. CDR3: CASSWTSGRGNYEQYF. CDR3 DNA: TGTGCCAGCAGCTGGACTAGCGGGAGGGGTAATTACGAGCAGTACTTC.

The chain is built from TRBV10-1 and TRBJ2-7; possible D gene TRBD2, 5 bases. This CDR3 has 13 amino acids. Germline CDR1 WNHNN, CDR2 SYGVQD (reference sequence). Trimming took 4 bases from V and 7 from J, leaving 14 bases between them. The chain's CDR3 is CASSVDARREQYF. CDR3 nucleotides: TGCGCCAGCAGTGTAGACGCCAGGAGGGAGCAGTACTTC.

A single count supports this clone. The CDR3, as DNA: TGTGCCATCAGTGAAGGCGGGACTGGGGCCAACGTCCTGACTTTC. Encoded protein: CAISEGGTGANVLTF. The V call is TRBV10-3, the J call TRBJ2-6; D possibly corresponds to TRBD2 (6 bases). V lost 3 bases to trimming and J lost 2 bases, with 8 bases between them. The CDR3 contains 15 residues. Germline lookup yields CDR1 ENHRY and CDR2 SYGVKD.

The chain joins TRBV5-8 to TRBJ1-2; D gene uncertain. The CDR3 spans 11 residues. Deletions cut 4 bases from V and 2 bases from J, with 3 bases between. The V gene's germline CDR1 is SGHTS and CDR2 YDEGEE. The CDR3 protein is CASSPNYGYTF. CDR3 DNA: TGTGCCAGCAGCCCCAACTATGGCTACACCTTC.

V is TRBV6-4 and J is TRBJ1-6; D is uncertain. Between the trimmed V and J ends, which lost 2 bases and 11 bases, there was a span of 13 bases. The CDR3 has 14 residues. Germline lookup yields CDR1 MRHNA and CDR2 SNTAGT. CDR3 nucleotide sequence: TGTGCCAGCAGTGACGAGGCAGGCTCGGCACCCCTCCACTTT. It translates to CASSDEAGSAPLHF.

This sequence joins TRBV18 and TRBJ1-1; 9 bases agree with TRBD1. CDR3 size: 14 residues. Trimming removed 5 bases from V and 2 bases from J; junction bases left unmatched: 3. The germline gives CDR1 KGHSH, CDR2 LQKENI. The CDR3 is CASSGGQGNTEAFF. CDR3 sequence (DNA): TGTGCCAGCTCAGGGGGACAGGGAAACACTGAAGCTTTCTTT.

This clone was seen only once. The chain employs TRBV5-8 and TRBJ2-1; D call uncertain. Germline V lookup: CDR1 SGHTS, CDR2 YDEGEE. The CDR3 consists of 14 residues. V lost 6 bases to trimming and J lost 0 bases, with 10 bases between them. The CDR3 bases are TGTGCCAGCAAAAGGACGGGCTCCTACAATGAGCAGTTCTTC. Its translation is CASKRTGSYNEQFF.

The CDR3 reads CASRRGPGNQPQHF. The CDR3 DNA follows: TGTGCCAGTAGAAGGGGGCCGGGCAATCAGCCCCAGCATTTT. This chain links TRBV19 with TRBJ1-5; 7 bases line up with TRBD1. Germline trimming cut 6 bases from V and 2 bases from J; bases unmatched to any gene: 4. The CDR3 contains 14 residues. Per the germline V gene, CDR1 is LNHDA and CDR2 is SQIVND (reference sequence).

J is TRBJ1-4 and V is TRBV18; D is undetermined. The CDR3 consists of 11 residues. CDR1 and CDR2 (germline): KGHSH, LQKENI. Trimming cost V 3 bases and J 8 bases, with 4 bases left between them. The CDR3 loop reads CASSPSEKLFF. CDR3 in DNA: TGTGCCAGCTCACCTTCCGAAAAACTGTTTTTT. The full variable domain, its missing parts supplied by reference TRBV18 and TRBJ1-4, is NAGVMQNPRHLVRRRGQEARLRCSPMKGHSHVYWYRQLPEEGLKFMVYLQKENIIDESGMPKERFSAEFPKEGPSILRIQQVVRGDSAAYFCASSPSEKLFFGSGTQLSVL.

The genes are TRBV6-6 and TRBJ2-3, with D perhaps matching TRBD1 (6 bases). Germline CDR1 is MNHNY and CDR2 is SVGAGI (reference sequence). This CDR3 has 12 residues. The V gene lost 5 bases and the J gene lost 14 bases, with 17 bases spanning the gap. The chain's CDR3 is CASSTQGQRWYF. The CDR3 DNA reads as TGTGCCAGCAGTACTCAGGGGCAAAGGTGGTATTTT.

The chain links TRBV10-3 to TRBJ2-7, with 9 positions matching TRBD1. The V and J ends lost 3 bases and 7 bases, in that order; junction bases with no gene match: 4. The CDR3 loop spans 13 amino acids. Germline CDR1 ENHRY, CDR2 SYGVKD. Here the CDR3 reads CAISDDRGREQYF. The CDR3 nucleotides are TGTGCCATCAGTGACGACAGGGGGAGAGAGCAGTACTTC.

J is TRBJ2-7 and V is TRBV20-1; 8 nucleotides match TRBD2. From germline, CDR1 is DFQATT and CDR2 SNEGSKA (reference sequence). The CDR3 covers 11 residues. CDR3 residues: CASGREYEQYF. CDR3 DNA: TGCGCAAGCGGGAGAGAGTACGAGCAGTACTTC.

The chain recombines TRBV29-1 with TRBJ1-5, with D uncertain. CDR1 is SQVTM and CDR2 is ANQGSEA in the germline V gene. Trimming stripped 5 bases from V and 0 bases from J, with 8 bases between. The CDR3 length is 13 residues. The CDR3 loop is CSVSSDSNQPQHF. The CDR3 DNA sequence: TGCAGCGTTTCCAGTGATAGCAATCAGCCCCAGCATTTT.

V is TRBV19 and J is TRBJ1-3; 7 bases are a match to TRBD1. V was pared by 6 bases and J by 3 bases, with 5 bases of the junction left unmatched. The CDR3 sequence is 14 residues long. Germline V gives CDR1 LNHDA, CDR2 SQIVND (reference sequence). CDR3 residues: CASSKTGVGNTIYF. The CDR3 DNA reads TGTGCCAGTAGCAAAACAGGGGTTGGAAACACCATATATTTT.

The chain links TRBV28 to TRBJ2-7; D is undetermined. This CDR3 has 15 residues. V lost 7 bases to trimming and J lost 1 base, with 17 bases between them. Germline CDR1 and CDR2: MDHEN and SYDVKM. DNA for the CDR3: TGTGCCAGCACCTTCCGACCGGCGGAATCCTACGAGCAGTACTTC. This encodes CASTFRPAESYEQYF.

This chain connects TRBV10-2 to TRBJ1-1; D perhaps matches TRBD1 (5 bases). From germline, CDR1 is WSHSY and CDR2 SAAADI. Trimming took 7 bases from V and 7 from J, leaving 10 bases between them. This CDR3 is 11 amino acids long. The DNA for the CDR3 is TGCGCCAGCATGTGGGGGTATGAAGCTTTCTTT. Translating it yields CASMWGYEAFF.

This chain's CDR3 is CAAGRGVGTGELFF. CDR3 bases: TGTGCCGCGGGCAGGGGGGTGGGGACCGGGGAGCTGTTTTTT. The rearrangement uses TRBV27 and TRBJ2-2; possible D gene TRBD1, 7 bases. Germline assignment: CDR1 MNHEY and CDR2 SMNVEV (reference sequence). The V end was cut by 11 bases, the J end by 5 bases, with 18 bases between. This CDR3 spans 14 amino acids.

This chain uses TRBV10-3 with TRBJ1-5; 9 bases align to TRBD1. The germline V gene encodes CDR1 ENHRY and CDR2 SYGVKD. V gave up 6 bases and J gave up 4 bases; unmatched junction bases: 1. The CDR3 consists of 13 residues. CDR3: CAIRGTGNQPQHF. The CDR3 DNA reads as TGTGCCATCAGGGGGACAGGGAATCAGCCCCAGCATTTT.

Details on this clone: This sample also contains other DNA sequences that code for the same CDR3. CDR3 region: CASSPTTTNEKLFF. The DNA for the CDR3 is TGCGCCAGCAGCCCCACCACAACTAATGAAAAACTGTTTTTT. The chain uses TRBV5-1 and TRBJ1-4; D remains ambiguous. Per the germline V gene, CDR1 is SGHRS and CDR2 is YFSETQ. This CDR3 contains 14 residues. V dropped 4 bases and J dropped 0 bases, with 7 bases sitting between them.

This clone turned up a few times. The CDR3 is CASSLAGWDSPLHF. The CDR3 DNA is TGTGCCAGCAGCTTAGCAGGGTGGGATTCACCCCTCCACTTT. This sequence joins TRBV7-9 and TRBJ1-6; D unresolved. Per germline, CDR1 SEHNR and CDR2 FQNEAQ (reference sequence). The CDR3 length is 14 residues. The V end was cut by 0 bases, the J end by 8 bases, with 8 bases between. Full variable domain (outside the CDR3, taken from reference TRBV7-9 and TRBJ1-6): DTGVSQNPRHKITKRGQNVTFRCDPISEHNRLYWYRQTLGQGPEFLTYFQNEAQLEKSRLLSDRFSAERPKGSFSTLEIQRTEQGDSAMYLCASSLAGWDSPLHFGNGTRLTVT.

The chain is built from TRBV15 and TRBJ1-1; perhaps TRBD1 as D (6 bases). The CDR3 totals 14 residues. V lost 0 bases, J lost 3 bases, and 8 bases lay in between. CDR1 is LNHNV and CDR2 is YYDKDF in the germline V gene (reference sequence). The CDR3 sequence: CATSRDQGYTEAFF. CDR3 DNA sequence: TGTGCCACCAGCAGAGATCAGGGGTACACTGAAGCTTTCTTT. Together with reference TRBV15 and TRBJ1-1, the CDR3 gives the full variable domain: DAMVIQNPRYQVTQFGKPVTLSCSQTLNHNVMYWYQQKSSQAPKLLFHYYDKDFNNEADTPDNFQSRRPNTSFCFLDIRSPGLGDTAMYLCATSRDQGYTEAFFGQGTRLTVV.

The genes are TRBV5-1 and TRBJ2-2, with D tentatively TRBD2 (5 bases). This CDR3 region has 14 residues. Germline V gene sequence: CDR1 SGHRS, CDR2 YFSETQ. Trimming shortened V by 1 base and J by 3 bases, and 7 bases separated the two germline ends. The chain's CDR3 is CASSLYGDTGELFF. The CDR3 DNA reads TGCGCCAGCAGCTTGTACGGGGACACCGGGGAGCTGTTTTTT.

This clone has more than one count but fewer than ten. The chain combines TRBV2 with TRBJ1-5, with D unresolved. V was pared by 4 bases and J by 9 bases, with 7 bases between. CDR3 size: 11 residues. CDR1 is SNHLY, CDR2 FYNNEI, per germline. This CDR3 reads CASSVLGPQHF. Written as DNA, the CDR3 is TGTGCCAGCAGTGTCCTGGGGCCCCAGCATTTT. Combining the CDR3 with reference TRBV2 and TRBJ1-5 gives the whole variable domain EPEVTQTPSHQVTQMGQEVILRCVPISNHLYFYWYRQILGQKVEFLVSFYNNEISEKSEIFDDQFSVERPDGSNFTLKIRSTKLEDSAMYFCASSVLGPQHFGDGTRLSIL.

This chain links TRBV11-2 with TRBJ1-6; no firm D call. Looked up from germline, CDR1 is SGHAT and CDR2 is FQNNGV. Trimming took 3 bases from V and 9 from J, leaving 9 bases between them. The CDR3 consists of 13 residues. This CDR3 is CASSFSEGSPLHF. CDR3 DNA: TGTGCCAGCAGCTTCTCCGAGGGTTCACCCCTCCACTTT.

The chain recombines TRBV18 with TRBJ2-6; 11 nucleotides align to TRBD1. The CDR3 runs to 18 residues. With V trimmed by 2 bases and J by 1 base, 4 bases remained unmatched. Germline loops: CDR1 KGHSH, CDR2 LQKENI. The CDR3 sequence is CASSPMGQGVSGANVLTF. The CDR3 coding sequence is TGTGCCAGCTCACCAATGGGACAGGGGGTGTCTGGGGCCAACGTCCTGACTTTC.